Listed below are T cell receptor beta chains from one sample, sequenced in a study of patients and donors after allogeneic stem cell transplantation. From the RT-PCR reads, TCRdb called clonotypes with MiXCR, one entry per CDR3 protein. The table shows some 200,000 distinct CDR3 sequences, with 41% occurring only once. Material for sequencing was blood, either unsorted or a sorted T cell fraction (not recorded which). These receptors were obtained from a human donor who was either an allogeneic HSCT recipient or a stem cell or donor lymphocyte infusion donor (not recorded which). It is not recorded whose cells these are; they may come from a transplant donor. The CDR3 runs from the conserved cysteine through the conserved F or W. A D gene is named only where the DNA matches it firmly. The listing skips clone size in some rows; elsewhere it reads once, few, many or a size class.

V gene: TRBV7-3; clone size: .; D gene: .; J gene: TRBJ1-4; CDR3 DNA: TGTGCCAGCAGCTTAAGTTCCGCCAGGCAGCTTGGGACTAATGAAAAACTGTTTTTT; CDR3 protein: CASSLSSARQLGTNEKLFF
V gene: TRBV12-3/TRBV12-4; clone size: few; D gene: .; J gene: TRBJ1-2; CDR3 DNA: TGTGCCAGCAGTCCTCCATCTAACTATGGCTACACCTTC; CDR3 protein: CASSPPSNYGYTF
V gene: TRBV5-6; clone size: .; D gene: .; J gene: TRBJ1-5; CDR3 DNA: TGTGCCAGCAGCTTGGAGGGAGGGGTTCGTCAGCCCCAGCATTTT; CDR3 protein: CASSLEGGVRQPQHF
V gene: TRBV27; clone size: .; D gene: .; J gene: TRBJ1-5; CDR3 DNA: TGTGCCAGCAGTTTATCGGGAGGAGAACAGCCCCAGCATTTT; CDR3 protein: CASSLSGGEQPQHF
V gene: TRBV12-3/TRBV12-4; clone size: .; D gene: .; J gene: TRBJ1-1; CDR3 DNA: TGTGCCAGCAGTTTAGCTCGGGGCGGTCCTAACACTGAAGCTTTCTTT; CDR3 protein: CASSLARGGPNTEAFF
V gene: TRBV6-2/TRBV6-3; clone size: few; D gene: TRBD1; J gene: TRBJ1-1; CDR3 DNA: TGTGCCAGCAGTCCAAGAGGCAGGGGGCACACTGAAGCTTTCTTT; CDR3 protein: CASSPRGRGHTEAFF
V gene: TRBV11-2; clone size: .; D gene: TRBD1; J gene: TRBJ1-2; CDR3 DNA: TGTGCCAGCAGCCCTCGGGCAGGGGGCCTCTATGGCTACACCTTC; CDR3 protein: CASSPRAGGLYGYTF
V gene: TRBV4-3; clone size: .; D gene: TRBD2; J gene: TRBJ2-7; CDR3 DNA: TGCGCCAGCAGCCAAGATCCTAGCGGGGGTGGGGACTACGAGCAGTACTTC; CDR3 protein: CASSQDPSGGGDYEQYF
V gene: TRBV28; clone size: .; D gene: TRBD1; J gene: TRBJ1-1; CDR3 DNA: TGTGCCAGCGAATCCCCCTTAGAGACAGGGTCGAACACTGAAGCTTTCTTT; CDR3 protein: CASESPLETGSNTEAFF
V gene: TRBV14; clone size: .; D gene: .; J gene: TRBJ2-1; CDR3 DNA: TGTGCCAGCAGCCAAGATCGTTGGGGTGAGCAGTTCTTC; CDR3 protein: CASSQDRWGEQFF
V gene: TRBV5-1; clone size: .; D gene: .; J gene: TRBJ1-2; CDR3 DNA: TGCGCCAGCAGCTTCGGCGGCTGGCTCTATGGCTACACCTTC; CDR3 protein: CASSFGGWLYGYTF
V gene: TRBV7-2; clone size: few; D gene: .; J gene: TRBJ1-2; CDR3 DNA: TGTGCCAGCAGCCGCAACGGCTACACCTTC; CDR3 protein: CASSRNGYTF